Following are 12 T cell receptor beta chains from one sample sequenced in a study of T cell changes during pregnancy in multiple sclerosis. Sequencing was performed with immunoSEQ multiplex PCR; in TCRdb, only in-frame clones are kept and a portion is missing. The sample lists 20,000 to 25,000 clones; roughly 80% were seen once. Source: CD8+ T cells from peripheral blood mononuclear cells, taken in the first trimester of pregnancy. These receptors originate from a female donor in good health, enrolled as a control in a pregnancy study.

J is TRBJ2-7 and V is TRBV28; D uncertain. CDR3 length: 11 residues. The germline V gene has CDR1 MDHEN and CDR2 SYDVKM. V lost 7 bases and J 6 bases, leaving 10 bases between the germline ends. The DNA of the CDR3 is TGTGCCAGCACCTATTCGGGCGAGCAGTACTTC. Its translation: CASTYSGEQYF.

J is TRBJ1-6 and V is TRBV9, with D possibly being TRBD1 (6 bases). From germline, CDR1 is SGDLS and CDR2 YYNGEE. Trimming took 1 base from V and 10 from J, leaving 18 bases between them. The CDR3 contains 16 residues. Here the CDR3 DNA reads TGTGCCAGCAGCGTAACCGAGGGCAGGGGAGCCTCACCCCTCCACTTT. This encodes CASSVTEGRGASPLHF.

This chain joins TRBV6-1 and TRBJ1-1; TRBD1 is a possible D gene (5 bases). From germline, CDR1 is MNHNS and CDR2 SASEGT. Trimming pared 3 bases from V and 4 bases from J, leaving 15 bases between. The CDR3 has 15 residues. As DNA, the CDR3 is TGTGCCAGCAGTGACTACTTGGACGGGGGCACTGAAGCTTTCTTT. Protein: CASSDYLDGGTEAFF.

J is TRBJ1-1 and V is TRBV9, with D possibly TRBD1 on 5 matching bases. Germline CDR1 reads SGDLS; CDR2 reads YYNGEE. This CDR3 is 15 amino acids long. Deletions cut 0 bases from V and 4 bases from J, with 13 bases between. The CDR3 DNA is TGTGCCAGCAGCGTAGAGGAGGGGATGGGCACTGAAGCTTTCTTT. It is translated as CASSVEEGMGTEAFF.

This chain joins TRBV18 and TRBJ2-7, with 11 nucleotides matching TRBD2. This CDR3 is 15 amino acids long. Germline loops: CDR1 KGHSH, CDR2 LQKENI. Losses at the gene ends were 5 bases for V and 2 bases for J; bases not matched to a gene: 5. CDR3 DNA: TGTGCCAGCTCAAATCCGGGACTAGCGGCCTACGAGCAGTACTTC. Its translation is CASSNPGLAAYEQYF.

The chain carries TRBV9 and TRBJ2-1; no clear D. V was cut by 3 bases and J by 7 bases, with 14 bases left in between. CDR1 is SGDLS and CDR2 is YYNGEE in the germline V gene. CDR3 length: 14 residues. In DNA, the CDR3 is TGTGCCAGCAGCGCCCCGCCGGGTTTGAATGAGCAGTTCTTC. This sequence encodes CASSAPPGLNEQFF. The full variable domain, rest sourced from reference TRBV9 and TRBJ2-1, is DSGVTQTPKHLITATGQRVTLRCSPRSGDLSVYWYQQSLDQGLQFLIQYYNGEERAKGNILERFSAQQFPDLHSELNLSSLELGDSALYFCASSAPPGLNEQFFGPGTRLTVL.

Comment on this clone: One end of the junction varies from germline; a read error may be responsible. This rearrangement joins TRBV2 to TRBJ1-4; D is perhaps TRBD1 (6 bases). Germline-derived CDR1 and CDR2 are SNHLY and FYNNEI. This CDR3 contains 12 residues. CDR3 amino acids: CASMGAKEKLFF. DNA for the CDR3: TGTGCCAGCATGGGGGCTAAGGAAAAACTGTTTTTT.

The J gene is TRBJ2-7, the V gene TRBV4-3, with 7 bases aligning to TRBD2. Germline values: CDR1 LGHNA, CDR2 YSLEER. The V and J ends lost 3 bases and 1 base, in that order; junction bases with no gene match: 6. CDR3 length: 15 amino acids. The CDR3 region is CASSQFSGVSYEQYF. CDR3 DNA sequence: TGCGCCAGCAGCCAGTTCAGCGGGGTGTCCTACGAGCAGTACTTC.

The rearrangement links TRBV2 to TRBJ2-5, with TRBD2 matching over 11 bases. Germline V gene sequence: CDR1 SNHLY, CDR2 FYNNEI. The CDR3 runs to 16 residues. Losses at the gene ends were 7 bases for V and 7 bases for J; bases not matched to a gene: 14. The CDR3 here is CASTEEGLADLGTQYF. The CDR3 region has the DNA TGTGCCAGCACCGAGGAGGGACTAGCGGACCTAGGGACCCAGTACTTC.

This clone was counted a few times. V usage is TRBV2 and J usage is TRBJ2-1; tentatively, D is TRBD1 (5 bases). The CDR3 contains 13 residues. Germline lookup yields CDR1 SNHLY and CDR2 FYNNEI. Trimming cost V 3 bases and J 6 bases, with 9 bases left between them. CDR3 sequence reads: CASSDARVNEQFF. Written as DNA, the CDR3 is TGTGCCAGCAGTGATGCCAGGGTCAATGAGCAGTTCTTC.

The chain uses TRBV5-4 and TRBJ2-1; 7 bases match TRBD1. V lost 3 bases and J lost 7; bases outside the gene matches: 10. The length of the CDR3 is 15 residues. From germline, CDR1 is SGHNT and CDR2 YYREEE (reference sequence). The DNA of the CDR3 is TGTGCCAGCAGCTGGGACAGTAGGGCCACTAATGAGCAGTTCTTC. As protein: CASSWDSRATNEQFF.

The chain combines TRBV13 with TRBJ2-1, with D perhaps TRBD2 (5 bases). The CDR3 covers 17 residues. The germline V and J ends were trimmed by 0 bases and 2 bases, with 14 bases remaining between them. Germline V lookup: CDR1 PRHDT, CDR2 FYEKMQ (reference sequence). This CDR3 is CASSLGLGRAPYNEQFF. CDR3 bases: TGTGCCAGCAGCTTAGGCCTTGGGCGGGCCCCCTACAATGAGCAGTTCTTC.